A selection of T cell receptor beta chains follows, all from one sample in a study of T cell responses to AZD1222 COVID-19 vaccine. Repertoires were generated with immunoSEQ multiplex PCR, while TCRdb's copy carries only in-frame clones and drops some. The sample records roughly 80,000 clones, over 75% being singletons. The sequences come from peripheral blood, collected 28 days after the second AZD1222 dose. The receptors come from an adult who received the AZD1222 COVID-19 vaccine. Both conserved end residues are part of each CDR3. The D gene is left open where the match is weak. Clone sizes are given selectively: once, few, many, or a class where the clone is expanded.

j_call clone_size v_call d_call cdr3_nt cdr3_aa
TRBJ1-3 few TRBV9 . TGTGCCAGCAGCGTTATGCAGGGCCCTGGAAACACCATATATTTT CASSVMQGPGNTIYF
TRBJ1-2 few TRBV30 . TGTGCCTGGATCGCAGGAAACCCTAACTATGGCTACACCTTC CAWIAGNPNYGYTF
TRBJ2-1 . TRBV6-5 . TGTGCCAGCAGTTACTCGAGCCCCAGGGGTGAGCAGTTCTTC CASSYSSPRGEQFF
TRBJ1-1 . TRBV19 . TGTGCCAGTAGTCCGAGGACAATCATGAACACTGAAGCTTTCTTT CASSPRTIMNTEAFF
TRBJ2-6 . TRBV11-2 . TGTGCCACCAGACCCCAAATGGGGAATTCTGGGGCCAACGTCCTGACTTTC CATRPQMGNSGANVLTF
TRBJ1-2 . TRBV5-8 TRBD1 TGTGCCAGCAGCCCGACAGGGGTCCCTGGCTACACCTTC CASSPTGVPGYTF
TRBJ1-2 few TRBV21-1 . TGTGCCAGCAGCATGTCGACAGGGCTGACGGCTATAGTCTTTTGGACGGGCTACACCTTC CASSMSTGLTAIVFWTGYTF
TRBJ2-2 . TRBV7-8 TRBD1 TGTGCCAGCAGCTCCAACAGGGGGCCGAAAGGGGAGCTGTTTTTT CASSSNRGPKGELFF
TRBJ1-6 . TRBV7-3 . TGTGCCAGCAGCTTAGAGGCGATAGATTCACCCCTCCACTTT CASSLEAIDSPLHF
TRBJ1-2 . TRBV30 . TGTGCCTGGAGAAATGGCCTTCCCTATGGCTACACCTTC CAWRNGLPYGYTF
TRBJ1-1 . TRBV3-1/TRBV3-2 . TGTGCCAGCAGCCGAGGGGTCACCGGGACGGGGGTCACTGAAGCTTTCTTT CASSRGVTGTGVTEAFF
TRBJ2-2 . TRBV2 . TGTGCCAGCAGTGAATTAGACAGGAACACCGGGGAGCTGTTTTTT CASSELDRNTGELFF
TRBJ1-4 . TRBV18 TRBD1 TGTGCCAGCTCACGAGGACAGGTGGAAAAACTGTTTTTT CASSRGQVEKLFF
TRBJ1-4 . TRBV3-1/TRBV3-2 . TGTGCCAGCAGCCAGCGAGGCGATGAAAAACTGTTTTTT CASSQRGDEKLFF
TRBJ2-1 . TRBV19 TRBD1 TGTGCCAGTACCGGACAGGGAGGCGAGCAGTTCTTC CASTGQGGEQFF
TRBJ2-3 . TRBV6-5 . TGTGCCAGCAGGGCAGTCACAGATACGCAGTATTTT CASRAVTDTQYF
TRBJ1-4 . TRBV13 TRBD1 TGTGCCAGCAGCCGGGACAGGGGATCTGCCGCTAATGAAAAACTGTTTTTT CASSRDRGSAANEKLFF
TRBJ1-5 . TRBV29-1 . TGCAGCGTTGCTAACGACGTTAATCAGCCCCAGCATTTT CSVANDVNQPQHF
TRBJ2-5 . TRBV9 . TGTGCCAGCAGCGTAGGTAGCGGATCCAAAGAGACCCAGTACTTC CASSVGSGSKETQYF
TRBJ1-5 . TRBV6-5 . TGTGCCAGCAGAAGCAGGGAACATCAGCCCCAGCATTTT CASRSREHQPQHF
TRBJ2-3 . TRBV6-5 . TGTGCCGTATCCGGGACAACAGATACGCAGTATTTT CAVSGTTDTQYF
TRBJ2-1 . TRBV13 . TGTGCCAGCAGCTTAGGGCCAGGTCAAAACCACAATGAGCAGTTCTTC CASSLGPGQNHNEQFF
TRBJ2-7 . TRBV11-3 . TGTGCCAGCAGCGGGGCGGCCGCCTACGAGCAGTACTTC CASSGAAAYEQYF
TRBJ2-3 few TRBV15 . TGTGCCACCAGCAGAGATTGGTCGGAGGGGGGCATGGTTTGGGCGACGCAGTATTTT CATSRDWSEGGMVWATQYF
TRBJ1-2 . TRBV5-5 . TGTGCCAGCAGCTTGGGGTGGGGCGATGGCTACACCTTC CASSLGWGDGYTF
TRBJ2-3 . TRBV7-8 TRBD2 TGTGCCAGCAGCCAGCAACGCGGACTAGCGGGACCCACAGATACGCAGTATTTT CASSQQRGLAGPTDTQYF
TRBJ2-2 . TRBV4-2 . TGTGCCAGCAGCCCCCCAGCTAACACCGGGGAGCTGTTTTTT CASSPPANTGELFF
TRBJ2-1 . TRBV5-1 TRBD1 TGCGCCAGCAGCTTGGAAGGGACAGACTACAATGAGCAGTTCTTC CASSLEGTDYNEQFF
TRBJ2-7 . TRBV6-5 . TGTGCCAGCGACGAAGTAAGGGCAGGTGCTTACGAGCAGTACTTC CASDEVRAGAYEQYF
TRBJ1-2 . TRBV6-1 . TGTGCCAGCAGTGAAGTCCTCCGGGCCATCTATGGCTACACCTTC CASSEVLRAIYGYTF
TRBJ1-6 . TRBV6-4 . TGTGCCATTCCGGGACGGCCCGAGAGTTCACCCCTCCACTTT CAIPGRPESSPLHF
TRBJ2-1 . TRBV5-1 TRBD1 TGCGCCAGCAGCATCGGGACAGGGTGGAATGAGCAGTTCTTC CASSIGTGWNEQFF
TRBJ1-3 . TRBV7-3 . TGTGCCAGCAGCTTAACTCCAGGGGACGTCTCTGGAAACACCATATATTTT CASSLTPGDVSGNTIYF
TRBJ1-6 . TRBV3-1/TRBV3-2 . TGTGCCAGCAGCCAGCGGGACTATTCACCCCTCCACTTT CASSQRDYSPLHF
TRBJ1-2 . TRBV6-5 . TGTGCCAGCAGTTCCCGGACATCTAGGGGCTACACCTTC CASSSRTSRGYTF
TRBJ2-7 once TRBV10-3 . TGTGCCATCAGTGAGGCCATTCCGTACGAGCAGTACTTC CAISEAIPYEQYF
TRBJ2-7 . TRBV19 . TGTGCCAGTAGTGTCCGGCCTGGGTACGAGCAGTACTTC CASSVRPGYEQYF
TRBJ1-5 . TRBV11-2 . TGTGCCAGCAGCTTAGATCGCAATCAGCCCCAGCATTTT CASSLDRNQPQHF
TRBJ2-6 . TRBV30 . TGTGCCTGGAGTAGGGACCCCCTGAGGTCTGGGGCCAACGTCCTGACTTTC CAWSRDPLRSGANVLTF
TRBJ2-7 . TRBV7-3 TRBD1 TGTGCCAGCAGCGCCTTACAGGGGGCCTCCTACGAGCAGTACTTC CASSALQGASYEQYF
TRBJ1-1 . TRBV29-1 TRBD1 TGCAGCGTGGACCCCAGGGGGGCAACTGAAGCTTTCTTT CSVDPRGATEAFF
TRBJ2-7 . TRBV7-6 . TGTGCCAGCAGCTTAGGCGCAGGGCAATCCTACGAGCAGTACTTC CASSLGAGQSYEQYF
TRBJ1-6 . TRBV3-1/TRBV3-2 TRBD1 TGTGCCAGCAGCCATTTGGACAGGTTGGATAATTCACCCCTCCACTTT CASSHLDRLDNSPLHF
TRBJ2-3 . TRBV3-1/TRBV3-2 . TGTGCCAGCAGCTCAAGTCGGGATACGCAGTATTTT CASSSSRDTQYF
TRBJ2-5 . TRBV11-1 . TGTGCCAGCAGCCCACGGACGGAGACCCAGTACTTC CASSPRTETQYF
TRBJ2-7 . TRBV24-1 TRBD1 TGTGCCACCAGTGACCGGACAGGGGCCTCCTACGAGCAGTACTTC CATSDRTGASYEQYF